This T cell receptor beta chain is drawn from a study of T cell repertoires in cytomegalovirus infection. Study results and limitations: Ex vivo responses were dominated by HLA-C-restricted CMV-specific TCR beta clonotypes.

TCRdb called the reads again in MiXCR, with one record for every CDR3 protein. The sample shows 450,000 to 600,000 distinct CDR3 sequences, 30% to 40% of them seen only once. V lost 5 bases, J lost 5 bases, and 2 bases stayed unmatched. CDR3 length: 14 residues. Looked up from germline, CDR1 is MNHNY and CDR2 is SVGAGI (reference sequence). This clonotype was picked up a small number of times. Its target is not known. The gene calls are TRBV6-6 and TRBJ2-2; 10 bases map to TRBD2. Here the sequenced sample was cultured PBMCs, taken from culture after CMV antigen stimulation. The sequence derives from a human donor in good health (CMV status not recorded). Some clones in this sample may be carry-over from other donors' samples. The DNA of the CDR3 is TGTGCCAGCAGTCCAGCGGGAGGGACCGGGGAGCTGTTTTTT. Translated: CASSPAGGTGELFF.